These 22 T cell receptor beta chains came from one sample sequenced in a study of graft-versus-host responses after intestinal transplantation. Generated by immunoSEQ multiplex PCR, the TCRdb table keeps only in-frame clones and is missing some. The sample records around 95,000 clones, approximately 84% being singletons. No antigen is known for these receptors. The sequences come from unstimulated CD4+ T cells sorted from spleen or lymph node cells, collected before transplant. The origin of the receptors is a human donor who was the organ donor for an intestinal transplant.

The chain recombines TRBV5-1 with TRBJ2-3, with D maybe TRBD2 (7 bases). The CDR3 contains 14 residues. Germline CDR1 is SGHRS and CDR2 is YFSETQ. V was pared by 1 base and J by 6 bases, with 12 bases between. The CDR3 DNA sequence: TGCGCCAGCAGCTTGTCGGGGGGCGTGGATACGCAGTATTTT. As protein: CASSLSGGVDTQYF.

This clone was observed a handful of times. V usage is TRBV19 and J usage is TRBJ1-5; TRBD1 is a possible D gene (5 bases). The CDR3 loop spans 13 amino acids. Germline CDR1 is LNHDA and CDR2 is SQIVND (reference sequence). Trimming took 6 bases from V and 4 from J, leaving 10 bases between them. The CDR3 protein is CASRDTANQPQHF. Written as DNA, the CDR3 is TGTGCCAGTAGGGACACCGCGAATCAGCCCCAGCATTTT.

The chain joins TRBV7-9 to TRBJ2-1, with no clear D. Germline assignment: CDR1 SEHNR and CDR2 FQNEAQ (reference sequence). The ends were cut back, 5 bases at V and 5 bases at J, with 7 bases in the middle. The CDR3 is made up of 12 amino acids. The CDR3, as DNA: TGTGCCAGCAGCCCCGCTCACAATGAGCAGTTCTTC. Amino acid sequence: CASSPAHNEQFF.

The chain has TRBV25-1 and TRBJ1-6; TRBD1 matches 11 bases. The germline V gene encodes CDR1 MGHDK and CDR2 SYGVNS. Losses at the gene ends were 6 bases for V and 9 bases for J; bases not matched to a gene: 10. The CDR3 is 16 residues long. The CDR3 sequence: CASRGEDRGLGSPLHF. CDR3 bases: TGTGCCAGCAGGGGGGAGGACAGGGGGCTAGGTTCACCCCTCCACTTT.

The chain uses TRBV19 and TRBJ1-1, with a weak D call TRBD1 (5 bases). The germline V gene has CDR1 LNHDA and CDR2 SQIVND (reference sequence). This CDR3 has 14 amino acids. The V and J ends lost 3 bases and 1 base respectively, with 9 bases between them. CDR3 DNA: TGTGCCAGTAGTATCCGGGACGGGAACACTGAAGCTTTCTTT. Translated: CASSIRDGNTEAFF.

This chain connects TRBV5-1 to TRBJ1-1, with 9 bases lining up with TRBD1. Trimming at V came to 0 bases and at J to 3 bases, leaving 0 bases not matched to a gene. The CDR3 runs 14 residues. The germline CDR1 and CDR2 sequences are SGHRS and YFSETQ. The CDR3 reads CASSLGDRDTEAFF. The CDR3 coding sequence is TGCGCCAGCAGCTTGGGGGACAGGGACACTGAAGCTTTCTTT.

The rearrangement links TRBV19 to TRBJ1-4; perhaps TRBD1 as D (5 bases). Germline CDR1 is LNHDA and CDR2 is SQIVND (reference sequence). The CDR3 length is 14 residues. V lost 3 bases and J 8 bases, leaving 13 bases between the germline ends. CDR3 region: CASSIGGYDEKLFF. CDR3 coding DNA: TGTGCCAGTAGTATCGGGGGGTATGACGAAAAACTGTTTTTT.

The chain uses TRBV9 and TRBJ1-3; D unresolved. This CDR3 comprises 13 residues. The germline V and J ends were trimmed by 4 bases and 4 bases, with 9 bases remaining between them. Per the germline V gene, CDR1 is SGDLS and CDR2 is YYNGEE. The CDR3 nucleotides read TGTGCCAGCAGCCGGGTGGGAGGAAACACCATATATTTT. Its protein product is CASSRVGGNTIYF.

The chain employs TRBV9 and TRBJ1-6; perhaps TRBD1 as D (5 bases). V was pared by 3 bases and J by 5 bases, with 18 bases between. The CDR3 has 17 residues. Germline V gene data show CDR1 as SGDLS and CDR2 as YYNGEE. The CDR3 loop is CASSEVSGTGNNSPLHF. CDR3 coding DNA: TGTGCCAGCAGCGAGGTTTCCGGGACGGGTAATAATTCACCCCTCCACTTT.

V usage is TRBV27 and J usage is TRBJ1-2, with D hard to call. The CDR3 totals 13 residues. In germline, CDR1 is MNHEY, CDR2 SMNVEV (reference sequence). V was clipped by 0 bases and J by 3 bases, with 5 bases between them. CDR3 sequence: CASSLSQHYGYTF. DNA of the CDR3: TGTGCCAGCAGTTTATCACAGCACTATGGCTACACCTTC.

The V gene is TRBV10-1, the J gene TRBJ2-2; D gene ambiguous. V lost 0 bases and J lost 4, with 9 bases in between. Per the germline V gene, CDR1 is WNHNN and CDR2 is SYGVQD (reference sequence). The CDR3 consists of 15 residues. The CDR3 reads CASSESLRSTGELFF. The CDR3 coding sequence is TGCGCCAGCAGTGAGTCACTTCGTAGCACCGGGGAGCTGTTTTTT.

The chain links TRBV6-1 to TRBJ1-2; TRBD1 agrees at 7 bases. This CDR3 comprises 15 residues. The ends lost 8 bases at V and 2 bases at J; junction bases unmatched: 11. Germline lookup yields CDR1 MNHNS and CDR2 SASEGT. CDR3 nucleotides: TGTGCCAGCCTCCGTTTCACAGGGGCAAACTATGGCTACACCTTC. Encoded protein: CASLRFTGANYGYTF.

The chain recombines TRBV27 with TRBJ2-3; D may correspond to TRBD1 or TRBD2 (5 bases each). The germline gives CDR1 MNHEY, CDR2 SMNVEV (reference sequence). V lost 5 bases to trimming and J lost 8 bases, with 8 bases between them. CDR3 length equals 11 residues. CDR3 DNA: TGTGCCAGCAGTGCTGGGGGTACGCAGTATTTT. This encodes CASSAGGTQYF.

This chain uses TRBV27 with TRBJ1-6; TRBD1 matches 8 bases. This CDR3 is built from 13 residues. V gave up 6 bases and J gave up 12 bases; unmatched junction bases: 7. CDR1 is MNHEY, CDR2 SMNVEV, per germline (reference sequence). The CDR3 sequence is CASSPDRGGPLHF. The CDR3 nucleotides are TGTGCCAGCAGCCCCGACAGGGGCGGACCCCTCCACTTT.

This rearrangement joins TRBV5-6 to TRBJ1-2; D may be TRBD1 (6 bases). Germline loops: CDR1 SGHDT, CDR2 YYEEEE. V was shortened by 4 bases and J by 0 bases, with 22 bases between the two germline ends. The CDR3 consists of 18 residues. The CDR3 loop reads CASSRTAITGRANYGYTF. The CDR3, as DNA: TGTGCCAGCAGCCGAACGGCTATTACAGGGAGAGCTAACTATGGCTACACCTTC.

This clone was counted between two and nine times. This chain joins TRBV5-1 and TRBJ2-7, with a weak D call TRBD1 (8 bases). The germline V gene encodes CDR1 SGHRS and CDR2 YFSETQ. The CDR3 spans 17 residues. V shed 0 bases and J shed 0 bases, with 16 bases lying between them. CDR3: CASSLGSQGDYSYEQYF. The CDR3 region has the DNA TGCGCCAGCAGCTTGGGGTCACAGGGGGACTACTCCTACGAGCAGTACTTC.

The chain couples TRBV11-2 to TRBJ2-3, with 7 bases fitting TRBD2. The CDR3 is made up of 15 amino acids. V lost 6 bases, J lost 0 bases, and 6 bases stayed unmatched. Germline V lookup: CDR1 SGHAT, CDR2 FQNNGV. The CDR3 loop reads CASRPRGDSTDTQYF. In nucleotides, the CDR3 is TGTGCCAGCAGACCCCGGGGGGATAGCACAGATACGCAGTATTTT.

The chain combines TRBV30 with TRBJ1-2; a possible D gene is TRBD1 (6 bases). Germline V CDR1 and CDR2: GTSNPN, SVGIG (reference sequence). This CDR3 region has 14 residues. Trimming pared 1 base from V and 4 bases from J, leaving 13 bases between. CDR3 in amino acids: CAWSDRVSVYGYTF. DNA for the CDR3: TGTGCCTGGAGTGACAGGGTTAGCGTCTATGGCTACACCTTC. Full variable domain (remainder filled in from reference TRBV30 and TRBJ1-2): SQTIHQWPATLVQPVGSPLSLECTVEGTSNPNLYWYRQAAGRGLQLLFYSVGIGQISSEVPQNLSASRPQDRQFILSSKKLLLSDSGFYLCAWSDRVSVYGYTFGSGTRLTVV.

This clone was found a few times. V is TRBV7-2 and J is TRBJ1-2; no clear D. CDR1 SGHTA and CDR2 FQGNSA come from the germline V gene. The CDR3 length is 13 residues. The V end was cut by 2 bases, the J end by 5 bases, with 9 bases between. For the CDR3, the DNA is TGTGCCAGCAGCTTATCGGATACTTATGGCTACACCTTC. Translated: CASSLSDTYGYTF.

The gene calls are TRBV10-3 and TRBJ1-6; 7 bases line up with TRBD1. Germline loops: CDR1 ENHRY, CDR2 SYGVKD. V shed 2 bases, J shed 8 bases, and the junction held 6 bases outside the gene matches. CDR3 length: 15 residues. CDR3 amino acids: CAISEDRVEDSPLHF. As DNA, the CDR3 is TGTGCCATCAGTGAGGACAGGGTAGAAGATTCACCCCTCCACTTT.

The J gene is TRBJ2-7, the V gene TRBV4-2; D is unclear. The length of the CDR3 is 14 residues. The V and J ends lost 1 base and 4 bases respectively, with 11 bases between them. CDR1 is LGHNA and CDR2 is YNFKEQ in the germline V gene. The CDR3 DNA is TGTGCCAGCAGCCAAGCCCCTGTTTGGTACGAGCAGTACTTC. Translating it yields CASSQAPVWYEQYF.

This chain joins TRBV28 and TRBJ2-3; 8 bases align to TRBD1. V was clipped by 1 base and J by 12 bases; unmatched bases: 12. Germline V gives CDR1 MDHEN, CDR2 SYDVKM. The CDR3 contains 15 residues. CDR3 sequence: CASSLFPPTGVSQYF. DNA for the CDR3: TGTGCCAGCAGTTTATTCCCCCCGACAGGGGTTAGCCAGTATTTT.